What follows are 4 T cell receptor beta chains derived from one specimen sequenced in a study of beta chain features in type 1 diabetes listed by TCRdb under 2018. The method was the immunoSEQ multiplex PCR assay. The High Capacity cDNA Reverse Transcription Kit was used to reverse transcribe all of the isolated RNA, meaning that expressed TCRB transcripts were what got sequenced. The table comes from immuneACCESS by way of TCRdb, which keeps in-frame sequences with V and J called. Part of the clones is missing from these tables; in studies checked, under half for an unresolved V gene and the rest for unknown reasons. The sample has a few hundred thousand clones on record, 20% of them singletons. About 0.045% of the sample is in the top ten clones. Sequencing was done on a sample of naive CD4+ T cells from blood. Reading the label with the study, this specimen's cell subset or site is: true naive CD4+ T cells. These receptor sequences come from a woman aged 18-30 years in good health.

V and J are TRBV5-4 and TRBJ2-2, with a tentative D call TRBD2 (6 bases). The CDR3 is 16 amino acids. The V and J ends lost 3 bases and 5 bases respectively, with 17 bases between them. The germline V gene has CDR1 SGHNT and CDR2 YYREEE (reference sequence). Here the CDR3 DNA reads TGTGCCAGCAGCTCCGTGGCGGGGAGAGGGACCGGGGAGCTGTTTTTT. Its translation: CASSSVAGRGTGELFF.

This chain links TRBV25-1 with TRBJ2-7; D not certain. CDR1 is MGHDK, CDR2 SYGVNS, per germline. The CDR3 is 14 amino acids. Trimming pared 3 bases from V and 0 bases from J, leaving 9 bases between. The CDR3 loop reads CASSDVTGSYEQYF. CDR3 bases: TGTGCCAGCAGTGACGTGACGGGCTCCTACGAGCAGTACTTC.

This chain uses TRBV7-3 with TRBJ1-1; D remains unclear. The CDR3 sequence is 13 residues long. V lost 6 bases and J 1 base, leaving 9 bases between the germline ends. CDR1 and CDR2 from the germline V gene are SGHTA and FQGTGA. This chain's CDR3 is CASRRHPNTEAFF. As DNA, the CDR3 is TGTGCCAGCAGGCGACACCCGAACACTGAAGCTTTCTTT.

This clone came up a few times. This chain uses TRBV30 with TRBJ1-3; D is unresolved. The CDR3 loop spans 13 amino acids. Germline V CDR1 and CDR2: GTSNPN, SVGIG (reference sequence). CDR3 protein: CAVEVISGNTIYF. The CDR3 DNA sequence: TGTGCTGTGGAGGTGATCTCTGGAAACACCATATATTTT. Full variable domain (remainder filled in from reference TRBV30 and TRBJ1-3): SQTIHQWPATLVQPVGSPLSLECTVEGTSNPNLYWYRQAAGRGLQLLFYSVGIGQISSEVPQNLSASRPQDRQFILSSKKLLLSDSGFYLCAVEVISGNTIYFGEGSWLTVV.